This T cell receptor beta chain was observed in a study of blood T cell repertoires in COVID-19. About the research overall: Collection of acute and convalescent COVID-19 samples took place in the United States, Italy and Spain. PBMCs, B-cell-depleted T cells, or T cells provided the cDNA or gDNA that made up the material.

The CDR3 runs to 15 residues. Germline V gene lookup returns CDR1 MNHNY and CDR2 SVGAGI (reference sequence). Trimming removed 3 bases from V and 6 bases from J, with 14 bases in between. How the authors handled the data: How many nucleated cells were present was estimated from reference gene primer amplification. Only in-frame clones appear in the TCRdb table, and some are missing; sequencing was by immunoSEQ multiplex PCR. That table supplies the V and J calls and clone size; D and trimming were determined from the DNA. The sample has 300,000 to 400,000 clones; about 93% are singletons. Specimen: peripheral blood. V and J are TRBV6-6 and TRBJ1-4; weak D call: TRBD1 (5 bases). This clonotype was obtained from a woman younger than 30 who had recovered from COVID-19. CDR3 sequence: CASSYVAGMDEKLFF. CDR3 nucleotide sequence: TGTGCCAGCAGTTATGTTGCAGGGATGGATGAAAAACTGTTTTTT.